Following are 5 T cell receptor beta chains from one sample sequenced in a study of beta chain features in type 1 diabetes. Reverse transcribing all isolated RNA meant expressed TCRB transcripts were sequenced. Sequenced by immunoSEQ multiplex PCR; TCRdb stores in-frame clones only, minus some. The sample contains some 900,000 clones, about 17% of which appear only once. The sample taken for sequencing was naive CD4+ T cells from blood. These receptor sequences come from a woman under 30 in good health.

The chain employs TRBV28 and TRBJ1-2; 8 bases agree with TRBD1. Unmatched junction bases numbered 3, after V lost 7 bases and J lost 2 bases. The germline CDR1 and CDR2 sequences are MDHEN and SYDVKM. The length of the CDR3 is 13 residues. The CDR3 here is CASTRQGNYGYTF. CDR3 nucleotide sequence: TGTGCCAGCACCCGACAGGGGAACTATGGCTACACCTTC.

The V gene is TRBV29-1, the J gene TRBJ2-1; D is perhaps TRBD1 (6 bases). V was shortened by 5 bases and J by 7 bases, with 9 bases between the two germline ends. The length of the CDR3 is 11 residues. Germline V CDR1 and CDR2: SQVTM, ANQGSEA. CDR3 DNA sequence: TGCAGCGTTTCTGACAGGAATGAGCAGTTCTTC. Amino acids: CSVSDRNEQFF.

This clone was detected only a few times. This chain connects TRBV18 to TRBJ1-5; no clear D. The germline V gene encodes CDR1 KGHSH and CDR2 LQKENI. V gave up 5 bases and J gave up 0 bases, with 11 bases separating them. This CDR3 comprises 15 residues. The CDR3 bases are TGTGCCAGCTCATCAAGAAGCGGTAGCAATCAGCCCCAGCATTTT. Translated: CASSSRSGSNQPQHF.

The chain carries TRBV7-9 and TRBJ2-1, with D tentatively TRBD2 (5 bases). Trimming pared 5 bases from V and 0 bases from J, leaving 17 bases between. The CDR3 is 17 amino acids. Germline loops: CDR1 SEHNR, CDR2 FQNEAQ (reference sequence). Written as DNA, the CDR3 is TGTGCCAGCAGCCCTCGGCGGGTGGGGAGCTCCTACAATGAGCAGTTCTTC. Its translation: CASSPRRVGSSYNEQFF.

V is TRBV7-2 and J is TRBJ2-3; TRBD1 might be the D (5 bases). Germline V CDR1 and CDR2: SGHTA, FQGNSA. The CDR3 is 16 amino acids. Trimming left V 5 bases short and J 1 base short, with 16 bases between. In DNA form, the CDR3 reads TGTGCCAGCAGCCGATATAATAGGGGTCGCACAGATACGCAGTATTTT. It translates to CASSRYNRGRTDTQYF.